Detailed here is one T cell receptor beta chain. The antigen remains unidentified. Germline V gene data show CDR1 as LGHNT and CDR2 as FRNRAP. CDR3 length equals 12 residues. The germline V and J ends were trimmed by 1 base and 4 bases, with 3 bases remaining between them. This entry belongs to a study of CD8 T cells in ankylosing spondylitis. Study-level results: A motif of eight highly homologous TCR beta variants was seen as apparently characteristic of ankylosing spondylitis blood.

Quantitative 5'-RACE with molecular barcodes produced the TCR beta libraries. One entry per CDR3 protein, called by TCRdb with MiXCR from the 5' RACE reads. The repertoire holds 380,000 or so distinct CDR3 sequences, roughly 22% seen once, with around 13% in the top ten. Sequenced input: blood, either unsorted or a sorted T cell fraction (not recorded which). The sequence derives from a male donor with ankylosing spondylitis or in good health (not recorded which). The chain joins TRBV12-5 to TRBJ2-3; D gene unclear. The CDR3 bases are TGTGCTAGTGGTTTGGGGTCAGATACGCAGTATTTT. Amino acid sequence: CASGLGSDTQYF. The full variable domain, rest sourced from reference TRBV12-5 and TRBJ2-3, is DARVTQTPRHKVTEMGQEVTMRCQPILGHNTVFWYRQTMMQGLELLAYFRNRAPLDDSGMPKDRFSAEMPDATLATLKIQPSEPRDSAVYFCASGLGSDTQYFGPGTRLTVL.